Described below is a single T cell receptor beta chain sequence and its context. Its antigen is unidentified. The data stem from a study of human T cells and chemical hapten exposure. The overall study: Sensitization used 2% DPC on approximately 2 cm by approximately 2 cm upper inner arm skin. Overall study findings and caveats: The number of TCRs above 1 in 1000 frequency did not change after DPC sensitization.

The library attached unique molecular identifiers to individual cDNA molecules. TCRdb itself ran the RACE reads through MiXCR, one entry per CDR3 protein. The sample holds tens of thousands of distinct CDR3 sequences, more than 8% seen once. The CDR3 runs 11 residues. The germline V gene encodes CDR1 ENHRY and CDR2 SYGVKD. Deletions cut 2 bases from V and 4 bases from J, with 2 bases between. Sample time point: pre-sensitization, week 0. The sample's treatment: therapeutic diphenylcyclopropenone sensitization with weekly scalp DPC. The sample was whole blood, taken in connection with sensitization to the hapten diphenylcyclopropenone (DPC). The rearrangement joins TRBV10-3 to TRBJ2-5, with D unresolved. The origin of this receptor is a man aged 40-55 years with alopecia areata. Some clones in this sample may be carry-over from other donors' samples. In DNA form, the CDR3 reads TGTGCCATCAGTGAGCGAGAGACCCAGTACTTC. It is translated as CAISERETQYF.